The 32 T cell receptor beta chains below were found in one sample sequenced in a study of blood T cell repertoires in COVID-19. Sequenced by immunoSEQ multiplex PCR; TCRdb stores in-frame clones only, minus some. This sample yields 200,000 to 250,000 clones, of which approximately 83% are seen a single time; approximately 3% belongs to the top ten. The specimen was peripheral blood. The receptors were gathered from a woman in her twenties or thirties who had recovered from COVID-19.

The chain is built from TRBV30 and TRBJ1-1, with D perhaps matching TRBD1 (6 bases). The V end was cut by 1 base, the J end by 0 bases, with 12 bases between. CDR1 and CDR2 (germline): GTSNPN, SVGIG (reference sequence). CDR3 length: 15 residues. The DNA for the CDR3 is TGTGCCTGGAGTGCCGGGACACCAGTGAACACTGAAGCTTTCTTT. As protein: CAWSAGTPVNTEAFF.

This rearrangement joins TRBV5-1 to TRBJ2-6; D perhaps matches TRBD1 (5 bases). The CDR3 length is 16 residues. Germline CDR1 and CDR2: SGHRS and YFSETQ. Trimming took 0 bases from V and 1 from J, leaving 8 bases between them. CDR3 loop: CASSLGGHSGANVLTF. CDR3 bases: TGCGCCAGCAGCTTGGGCGGACATTCTGGGGCCAACGTCCTGACTTTC.

The chain couples TRBV7-9 to TRBJ2-5; 11 bases agree with TRBD2. The length of the CDR3 is 18 residues. V shed 5 bases, J shed 4 bases, and the junction held 15 bases outside the gene matches. CDR1 SEHNR and CDR2 FQNEAQ come from the germline V gene (reference sequence). Written as DNA, the CDR3 is TGTGCCAGCAGCGCCCAAACTAGAATAGCGGGGGGGCGAGAGACCCAGTACTTC. Its translation is CASSAQTRIAGGRETQYF.

CDR3 nucleotide sequence: TGCGCCAGCAGCTTGGCCTTAGGGACAGGGAATGAGCAGTTCTTC. This gives the protein CASSLALGTGNEQFF. The rearrangement uses TRBV5-1 and TRBJ2-1; 9 nucleotides agree with TRBD1. This CDR3 comprises 15 residues. The V segment lost 0 bases and the J segment 7 bases; nucleotides outside the gene matches: 5. The V gene's germline CDR1 is SGHRS and CDR2 YFSETQ.

The CDR3 nucleotides read TGTGCCTGGAGTGGCGGGGTCCAAGAGACCCAGTACTTC. Translating it yields CAWSGGVQETQYF. The V and J genes are TRBV30 and TRBJ2-5; possible D gene TRBD2, 6 bases. This CDR3 is built from 13 residues. CDR1 is GTSNPN and CDR2 is SVGIG in the germline V gene (reference sequence). With 1 base removed from V and 1 base from J, the gap between germline ends came to 7 bases.

The chain carries TRBV7-9 and TRBJ2-1; unclear D gene. This CDR3 has 15 residues. Trimming cost V 5 bases and J 3 bases, with 14 bases left between them. Germline CDR1 is SEHNR and CDR2 is FQNEAQ (reference sequence). Here the CDR3 DNA reads TGTGCCAGCAGCCCGAACCTAGGCCGCTACAATGAGCAGTTCTTC. Protein sequence: CASSPNLGRYNEQFF.

The chain carries TRBV25-1 and TRBJ1-1; D is uncertain. This CDR3 is 12 amino acids long. Between the trimmed V and J ends, which lost 5 bases and 1 base, there was a span of 5 bases. Germline-derived CDR1 and CDR2 are MGHDK and SYGVNS. CDR3 sequence reads: CASSISNTEAFF. CDR3 sequence (DNA): TGTGCCAGCAGTATATCGAACACTGAAGCTTTCTTT.

This clone was observed once. V gene TRBV12-3 or TRBV12-4 combines with J gene TRBJ2-1; the D is unclear. CDR3 size: 13 residues. V was trimmed by 7 bases and J by 2 bases, leaving 9 bases between them. DNA of the CDR3: TGTGCCAGCATTGCCAACACCTACAATGAGCAGTTCTTC. It specifies CASIANTYNEQFF.

This chain connects TRBV6-4 to TRBJ1-5; 7 bases are a match to TRBD1. Looked up from germline, CDR1 is MRHNA and CDR2 is SNTAGT. Unmatched junction bases numbered 9, after V lost 3 bases and J lost 13 bases. CDR3 length: 13 residues. The CDR3 sequence is CASSDRQGDLQHF. The CDR3 DNA reads as TGTGCCAGCAGTGATAGGCAGGGGGACCTACAGCATTTT.

The CDR3 protein is CASSPEGRVEETQYF. As DNA, the CDR3 is TGTGCCAGCAGCCCGGAGGGCAGGGTGGAAGAGACCCAGTACTTC. This sequence joins TRBV7-2 and TRBJ2-5, with D perhaps TRBD2 (6 bases). CDR1 SGHTA and CDR2 FQGNSA come from the germline V gene. The V end was cut by 5 bases, the J end by 3 bases, with 16 bases between. This CDR3 spans 15 amino acids.

The chain employs TRBV7-9 and TRBJ1-6; 7 bases are shared with TRBD1. The junction had 5 bases not matched to a gene; V was cut back by 4 bases and J by 5 bases. Germline CDR1 and CDR2: SEHNR and FQNEAQ (reference sequence). The CDR3 runs 15 residues. Here the CDR3 reads CASSWRDRDNSPLHF. Written as DNA, the CDR3 is TGTGCCAGCAGCTGGCGGGACAGAGATAATTCACCCCTCCACTTT.

V usage is TRBV5-4 and J usage is TRBJ2-1; TRBD1 aligns across 8 bases. The CDR3 totals 17 residues. V shed 2 bases and J 5 bases; nucleotides not matched to a gene: 12. The germline CDR1 and CDR2 sequences are SGHNT and YYREEE (reference sequence). CDR3 sequence: CASSFGVLDRGDNEQFF. The CDR3 bases are TGTGCCAGCAGCTTTGGAGTATTAGACAGGGGTGACAATGAGCAGTTCTTC.

The chain is built from TRBV5-5 and TRBJ2-1; D not resolved. The V gene's germline CDR1 is SGHKS and CDR2 YYEKEE (reference sequence). V shed 2 bases and J shed 2 bases, with 11 bases lying between them. This CDR3 spans 15 amino acids. The CDR3 here is CASSFATPPYNEQFF. As DNA, the CDR3 is TGTGCCAGCAGCTTTGCAACTCCCCCCTACAATGAGCAGTTCTTC.

The chain is built from TRBV28 and TRBJ2-1; a weak D match, TRBD2 (6 bases). Germline CDR1 MDHEN, CDR2 SYDVKM. V was clipped by 2 bases and J by 0 bases, with 8 bases between them. This CDR3 spans 15 amino acids. This chain's CDR3 is CASSLGGGSYNEQFF. In nucleotides, the CDR3 is TGTGCCAGCAGTTTAGGGGGAGGCTCCTACAATGAGCAGTTCTTC.

The genes are TRBV27 and TRBJ1-1; TRBD1 matches 9 bases. The ends lost 6 bases at V and 2 bases at J; junction bases unmatched: 7. CDR3 length: 15 amino acids. The germline V gene has CDR1 MNHEY and CDR2 SMNVEV (reference sequence). The CDR3 DNA follows: TGTGCCAGCAGCCTTACAGGGGGCCTTAACACTGAAGCTTTCTTT. It encodes CASSLTGGLNTEAFF.

This sequence joins TRBV19 and TRBJ2-7, with 9 bases that match TRBD1. The CDR3 is made up of 15 amino acids. CDR1 and CDR2 from the germline V gene are LNHDA and SQIVND (reference sequence). The trim removed 5 bases at V and 1 base at J, leaving 6 bases unmatched. DNA for the CDR3: TGTGCCAGTAGTTCCTCCGGGACAGGGTCCTACGAGCAGTACTTC. It translates to CASSSSGTGSYEQYF.

The chain has TRBV7-3 and TRBJ2-6; 10 bases are shared with TRBD1. Looked up from germline, CDR1 is SGHTA and CDR2 is FQGTGA. This CDR3 is built from 20 residues. The V segment lost 1 base and the J segment 0 bases; nucleotides outside the gene matches: 9. The chain's CDR3 is CASSLRELGQGFSGANVLTF. CDR3 coding DNA: TGTGCCAGCAGCTTAAGAGAGCTGGGACAGGGGTTCTCTGGGGCCAACGTCCTGACTTTC.

This rearrangement joins TRBV9 to TRBJ1-1; D uncertain. This CDR3 has 13 amino acids. With 2 bases removed from V and 1 base from J, the gap between germline ends came to 6 bases. CDR1 and CDR2 from the germline V gene are SGDLS and YYNGEE. The CDR3 sequence: CASSVSENTEAFF. The CDR3 nucleotides read TGTGCCAGCAGCGTCTCAGAGAACACTGAAGCTTTCTTT. The entire variable domain, with the rest obtained from reference TRBV9 and TRBJ1-1, is as follows: DSGVTQTPKHLITATGQRVTLRCSPRSGDLSVYWYQQSLDQGLQFLIQYYNGEERAKGNILERFSAQQFPDLHSELNLSSLELGDSALYFCASSVSENTEAFFGQGTRLTVV.

V usage is TRBV9 and J usage is TRBJ1-2; 9 bases align to TRBD1. V lost 4 bases to trimming and J lost 8 bases; unmatched junction nucleotides: 12. CDR3 size: 15 residues. Germline CDR1 and CDR2: SGDLS and YYNGEE. In DNA, the CDR3 is TGTGCCAGCAGCCTCCGAGGACAGGGGATGATGGGCTACACCTTC. Translation gives CASSLRGQGMMGYTF.

This clone was counted once. The chain uses TRBV25-1 and TRBJ2-2; TRBD1 matches at 12 bases. Germline V gene lookup returns CDR1 MGHDK and CDR2 SYGVNS. The CDR3 has 18 residues. J lost 4 bases, V lost 4 bases, and 10 bases had no gene match. The CDR3 region is CASSVGTGGGRGTGELFF. CDR3 bases: TGTGCCAGCAGTGTTGGGACAGGGGGCGGCAGGGGCACCGGGGAGCTGTTTTTT.

The chain couples TRBV3-1 (or the pseudogene TRBV3-2) to TRBJ2-3, with 11 bases aligning to TRBD2. V gave up 1 base and J gave up 9 bases; unmatched junction bases: 3. This CDR3 contains 14 residues. Looked up from germline, CDR1 is LGHDT and CDR2 is YNNKEL (reference sequence). The CDR3, as DNA: TGTGCCAGCAGCCAAGGACTAGCGGGGAGGACGCAGTATTTT. Translated, it gives CASSQGLAGRTQYF.

The chain has TRBV5-4 and TRBJ2-7; tentative D call: TRBD1 (6 bases). V gave up 1 base and J gave up 0 bases, with 11 bases separating them. The germline gives CDR1 SGHNT, CDR2 YYREEE (reference sequence). The CDR3 extends over 15 amino acids. The CDR3 nucleotides are TGTGCCAGCAGCTTGAGGGGGTCGACCTCCTACGAGCAGTACTTC. This gives the protein CASSLRGSTSYEQYF. The variable domain in full, completed from reference TRBV5-4 and TRBJ2-7, reads ETGVTQSPTHLIKTRGQQVTLRCSSQSGHNTVSWYQQALGQGPQFIFQYYREEENGRGNFPPRFSGLQFPNYSSELNVNALELDDSALYLCASSLRGSTSYEQYFGPGTRLTVT.

This chain connects TRBV7-6 to TRBJ2-5; weak D call: TRBD1 (6 bases). The germline gives CDR1 SGHVS, CDR2 FNYEAQ. The length of the CDR3 is 12 residues. Trimming cost V 1 base and J 7 bases, with 7 bases left between them. The CDR3 loop is CASSLEQGTQYF. The CDR3 DNA follows: TGTGCCAGCAGCTTAGAACAGGGGACCCAGTACTTC.

The CDR3 region has the DNA TGTGCCAGCAGCCCTCGGACAGGGTTGCGCGAGCAGTACTTC. Encoded protein: CASSPRTGLREQYF. The chain links TRBV9 to TRBJ2-7; TRBD1 aligns across 8 bases. Unmatched junction bases numbered 9, after V lost 4 bases and J lost 6 bases. Germline loops: CDR1 SGDLS, CDR2 YYNGEE. This CDR3 region has 14 residues.

This chain uses TRBV4-1 with TRBJ1-4; 7 bases are shared with TRBD1. V lost 2 bases to trimming and J lost 7 bases; unmatched junction nucleotides: 7. The germline CDR1 and CDR2 sequences are MGHRA and YSYEKL. The CDR3 covers 15 residues. In DNA, the CDR3 is TGCGCCAGCAGCCAACCAGACAGGGCCACTGAAAAACTGTTTTTT. This encodes CASSQPDRATEKLFF.

V is TRBV19 and J is TRBJ1-4; possible D gene TRBD1, 6 bases. There are 15 residues in the CDR3. Germline V gives CDR1 LNHDA, CDR2 SQIVND (reference sequence). Trimming shortened V by 4 bases and J by 4 bases, and 13 bases separated the two germline ends. The CDR3 loop reads CASSTDRLRNEKLFF. In DNA, the CDR3 is TGTGCCAGTAGTACAGACAGGCTCCGTAATGAAAAACTGTTTTTT. The entire variable domain, with the rest obtained from reference TRBV19 and TRBJ1-4, is as follows: DGGITQSPKYLFRKEGQNVTLSCEQNLNHDAMYWYRQDPGQGLRLIYYSQIVNDFQKGDIAEGYSVSREKKESFPLTVTSAQKNPTAFYLCASSTDRLRNEKLFFGSGTQLSVL.

The chain is built from TRBV4-1 and TRBJ1-2, with 7 bases that match TRBD1. Germline CDR1 MGHRA, CDR2 YSYEKL. There are 15 residues in the CDR3. J gave up 2 bases and V 0 bases, and 3 bases lay outside the gene matches. The CDR3 bases are TGCGCCAGCAGCCAAGATGAGGGGGCGAACTATGGCTACACCTTC. Amino acids: CASSQDEGANYGYTF.

The table lists this clone with a few counts. The V call is TRBV19, the J call TRBJ2-5, with a possible D match to TRBD2 (6 bases). This CDR3 has 15 amino acids. V lost 3 bases, J lost 5 bases, and 16 bases lay in between. The germline CDR1 and CDR2 sequences are LNHDA and SQIVND (reference sequence). CDR3 residues: CASSIGTAGLETQYF. CDR3 bases: TGTGCCAGTAGTATTGGGACCGCGGGGTTGGAGACCCAGTACTTC.

The V gene is TRBV29-1, the J gene TRBJ1-1, with D perhaps TRBD1 (6 bases). The CDR3 runs 15 residues. V lost 3 bases and J lost 8, with 22 bases in between. Germline lookup yields CDR1 SQVTM and CDR2 ANQGSEA. DNA of the CDR3: TGCAGCGTTGAGGAGGCCCGTCAGGGGCGCAGGGAAGCTTTCTTT. Its translation: CSVEEARQGRREAFF.

J is TRBJ1-1 and V is TRBV5-1; possible D gene TRBD1, 5 bases. V was trimmed by 3 bases and J by 5 bases, leaving 11 bases between them. CDR1 SGHRS and CDR2 YFSETQ come from the germline V gene. There are 13 residues in the CDR3. CDR3 amino acids: CASSSQVRTEAFF. The CDR3 nucleotides are TGCGCCAGCAGCTCACAGGTGAGGACTGAAGCTTTCTTT.

The chain recombines TRBV6-2 or TRBV6-3 with TRBJ2-3; 11 positions agree with TRBD2. The CDR3 extends over 18 amino acids. Trimming removed 5 bases from V and 2 bases from J; junction bases left unmatched: 12. Germline loops: CDR1 MNHEY, CDR2 SVGEGT. The CDR3 region has the DNA TGTGCCAGCAGTCCGCCTGGTCCTAGCGGGGGGTCCACAGATACGCAGTATTTT. Amino acids: CASSPPGPSGGSTDTQYF.

This clone was counted a single time. The rearrangement links TRBV11-3 to TRBJ2-1; weak D call: TRBD2 (6 bases). This CDR3 contains 14 residues. Germline values: CDR1 SGHNT, CDR2 YENEEA. The ends were cut back, 1 base at V and 13 bases at J, with 17 bases in the middle. This CDR3 is CASSLGGGPQPQFF. CDR3 in DNA: TGTGCCAGCAGCTTAGGAGGAGGGCCACAGCCCCAGTTCTTC.